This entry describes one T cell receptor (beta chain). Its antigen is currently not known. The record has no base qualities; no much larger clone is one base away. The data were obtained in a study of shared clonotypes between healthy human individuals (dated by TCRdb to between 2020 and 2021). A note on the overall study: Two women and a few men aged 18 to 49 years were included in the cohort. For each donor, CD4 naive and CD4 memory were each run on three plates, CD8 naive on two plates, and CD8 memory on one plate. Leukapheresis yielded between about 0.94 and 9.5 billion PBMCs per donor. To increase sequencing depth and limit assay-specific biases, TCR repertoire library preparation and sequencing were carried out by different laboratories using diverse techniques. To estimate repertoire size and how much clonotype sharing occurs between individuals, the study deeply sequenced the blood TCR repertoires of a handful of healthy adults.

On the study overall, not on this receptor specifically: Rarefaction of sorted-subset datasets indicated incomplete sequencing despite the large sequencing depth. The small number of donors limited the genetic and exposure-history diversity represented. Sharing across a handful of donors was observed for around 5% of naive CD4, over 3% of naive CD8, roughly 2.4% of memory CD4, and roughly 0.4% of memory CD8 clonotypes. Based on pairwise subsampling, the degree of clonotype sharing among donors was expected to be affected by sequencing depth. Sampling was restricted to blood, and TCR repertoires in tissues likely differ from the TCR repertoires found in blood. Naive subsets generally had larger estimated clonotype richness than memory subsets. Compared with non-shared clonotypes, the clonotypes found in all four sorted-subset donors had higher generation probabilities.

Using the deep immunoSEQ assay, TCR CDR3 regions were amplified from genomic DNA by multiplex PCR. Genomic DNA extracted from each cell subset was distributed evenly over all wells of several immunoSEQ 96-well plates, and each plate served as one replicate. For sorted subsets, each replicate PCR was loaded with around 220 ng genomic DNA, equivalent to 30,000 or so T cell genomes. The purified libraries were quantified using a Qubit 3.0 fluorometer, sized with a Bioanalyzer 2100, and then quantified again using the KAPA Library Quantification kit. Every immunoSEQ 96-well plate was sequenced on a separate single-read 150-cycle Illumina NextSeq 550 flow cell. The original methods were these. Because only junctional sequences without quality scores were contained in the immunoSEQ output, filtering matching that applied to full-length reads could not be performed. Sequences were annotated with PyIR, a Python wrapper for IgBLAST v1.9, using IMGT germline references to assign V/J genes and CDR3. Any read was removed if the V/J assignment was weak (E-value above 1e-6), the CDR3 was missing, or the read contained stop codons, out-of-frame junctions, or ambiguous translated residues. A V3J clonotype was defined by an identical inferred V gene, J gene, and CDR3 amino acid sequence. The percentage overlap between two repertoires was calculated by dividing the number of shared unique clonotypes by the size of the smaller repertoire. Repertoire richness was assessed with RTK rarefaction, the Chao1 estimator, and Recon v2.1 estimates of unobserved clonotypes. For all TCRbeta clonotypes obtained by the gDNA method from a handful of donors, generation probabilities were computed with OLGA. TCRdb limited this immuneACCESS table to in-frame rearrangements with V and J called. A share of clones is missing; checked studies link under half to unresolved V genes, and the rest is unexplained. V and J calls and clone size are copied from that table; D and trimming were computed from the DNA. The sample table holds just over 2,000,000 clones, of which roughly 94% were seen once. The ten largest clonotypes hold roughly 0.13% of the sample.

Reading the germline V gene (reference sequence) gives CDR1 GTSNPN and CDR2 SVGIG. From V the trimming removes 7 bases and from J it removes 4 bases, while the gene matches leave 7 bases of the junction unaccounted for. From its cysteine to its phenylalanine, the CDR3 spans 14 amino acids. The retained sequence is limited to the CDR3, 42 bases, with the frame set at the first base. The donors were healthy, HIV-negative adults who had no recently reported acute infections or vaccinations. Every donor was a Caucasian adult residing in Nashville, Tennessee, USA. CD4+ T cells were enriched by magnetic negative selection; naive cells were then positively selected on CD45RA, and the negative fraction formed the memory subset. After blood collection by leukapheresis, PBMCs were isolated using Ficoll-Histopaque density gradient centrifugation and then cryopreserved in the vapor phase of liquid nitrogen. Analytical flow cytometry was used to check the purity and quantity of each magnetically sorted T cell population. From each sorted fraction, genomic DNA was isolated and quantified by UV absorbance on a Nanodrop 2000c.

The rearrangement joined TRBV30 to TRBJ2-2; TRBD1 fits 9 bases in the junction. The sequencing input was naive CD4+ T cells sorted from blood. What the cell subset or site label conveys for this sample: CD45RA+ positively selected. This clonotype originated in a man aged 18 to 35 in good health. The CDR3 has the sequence CASRGTGSTGELFF. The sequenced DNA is TGTGCCTCTCGGGGGACAGGGAGCACCGGGGAGCTGTTTTTT.